These 27 T cell receptor beta chains share one sample of origin, sequenced in a study of low-dose radiotherapy and immunotherapy resistance in tumors (dated by TCRdb to between 2021 and 2024). The time point label, as the study defines it: after trial treatment. This sample's treatment or condition label indicates: LDRT plus nivolumab, ipilimumab, low-dose cyclophosphamide and aspirin (RACIN trial). Sequencing was carried out with an Illumina HiSeq 2500. First-strand cDNA was synthesized using Superscript III and a set of TRAV- and TRBV-specific primers, so that both TCRalpha and TCRbeta chains were covered. An approximately 18-cycle PCR with Phusion amplified the TCRs, pairing a constant-region primer with the adapter that was attached to the V primers. TCRdb took the public reads, trimmed them with fastp at Q25, ran MiXCR for clone calling and kept in-frame beta chains. Every entry covers one CDR3 protein and lists the most common genes and DNA from its rows. The sample table records under 40,000 distinct CDR3 sequences; around 50% of these occur just once. Of the sample, roughly 5.8% falls within the top ten clones.

Sequenced here: PBMCs, sampled after low-dose radiotherapy plus immunotherapy. Receptors were obtained from a male donor with gallbladder cancer.

This clonotype was detected once. One base separates it from a far larger clone, so it is likely a read error. The CDR3 sequence: CASSLGSGRIYEQFF. The CDR3 DNA sequence: TGTGCCAGCAGCTTAGGTAGCGGGAGAATCTACGAGCAGTTCTTC. V usage is TRBV7-2 and J usage is TRBJ2-1; 9 nucleotides agree with TRBD2. After removal of 1 base from V and 10 bases from J, the junction contained 8 bases not matched to a gene. The CDR3 totals 15 residues. The V gene's germline CDR1 is SGHTA and CDR2 FQGNSA.

This clonotype appeared many times. The J gene is TRBJ2-3, the V gene TRBV6-6, with D unclear. The V gene lost 5 bases and the J gene lost 0 bases, with 12 bases spanning the gap. Germline V gene sequence: CDR1 MNHNY, CDR2 SVGAGI (reference sequence). This CDR3 contains 15 residues. The CDR3 DNA follows: TGTGCCAGCAGTGATATCGGGCGAAGCACAGATACGCAGTATTTT. Translated, it gives CASSDIGRSTDTQYF.

The chain combines TRBV10-3 with TRBJ2-7; D uncertain. Germline assignment: CDR1 ENHRY and CDR2 SYGVKD. This CDR3 region has 13 residues. Trimming left V 2 bases short and J 5 bases short, with 10 bases between. CDR3 sequence (DNA): TGTGCCATCAGTGAGCTGGGTAATAACGAGCAGTACTTC. Its protein product is CAISELGNNEQYF.

The V call is TRBV10-3, the J call TRBJ2-7; 8 bases are shared with TRBD2. The CDR3 totals 13 residues. Germline loops: CDR1 ENHRY, CDR2 SYGVKD. Trimming removed 6 bases from V and 3 bases from J; junction bases left unmatched: 4. CDR3 sequence reads: CAIRAAGVYEQYF. The CDR3 region has the DNA TGTGCCATCAGAGCAGCGGGGGTCTACGAGCAGTACTTC.

V and J are TRBV2 and TRBJ2-3; D gene unclear. The last part of the DNA fits TRBJ1-1 better; the J call may be wrong. Per the germline V gene, CDR1 is SNHLY and CDR2 is FYNNEI. The CDR3 is 15 amino acids. The CDR3 DNA follows: TGTGCCAGCAGTGTCTTCGAGACCTCATCCGGTCGGGCTTTCTTT. This sequence encodes CASSVFETSSGRAFF.

This clonotype came up many times. The rearrangement links TRBV4-1 to TRBJ1-1, with 10 bases fitting TRBD1. The V gene end was trimmed by 0 bases and the J gene end by 10 bases; junction bases not matched to a gene: 8. The CDR3 totals 15 residues. Germline CDR1 is MGHRA and CDR2 is YSYEKL. In nucleotides, the CDR3 is TGCGCCAGCAGCCAAGATGGGACAGGGGTGCGTCGAGCTTTCTTT. It specifies CASSQDGTGVRRAFF.

The gene calls are TRBV25-1 and TRBJ2-3; TRBD2 might be the D (5 bases). Per germline, CDR1 MGHDK and CDR2 SYGVNS. The CDR3 totals 11 residues. V lost 3 bases to trimming and J lost 11 bases, with 9 bases between them. The CDR3 reads CASSDGIGQYF. Here the CDR3 DNA reads TGTGCCAGCAGTGACGGGATTGGGCAGTATTTT.

V usage is TRBV5-1 and J usage is TRBJ2-7, with D possibly TRBD1 on 6 matching bases. Germline V gene data show CDR1 as SGHRS and CDR2 as YFSETQ. Between the trimmed V and J ends, which lost 4 bases and 0 bases, there was a span of 11 bases. The CDR3 has 14 residues. The CDR3 protein is CASSATGYSYEQYF. The CDR3 DNA is TGCGCCAGCAGCGCCACAGGGTACTCCTACGAGCAGTACTTC.

At least ten counts were recorded for this clonotype. V is TRBV21-1 and J is TRBJ1-4. TRBV21-1 is a listed pseudogene. There are 16 residues in the CDR3. The CDR3 region has the DNA TGTGCCAGCAGCAGGGCGTTGGGGAGGAAGAATGAAAAACTGTTTTTT. It translates to CASSRALGRKNEKLFF.

There are many counts of this clonotype. The chain employs TRBV7-2 and TRBJ2-3; weak D call: TRBD2 (5 bases). Trimming shortened V by 0 bases and J by 2 bases, and 9 bases separated the two germline ends. Germline CDR1 SGHTA, CDR2 FQGNSA. This CDR3 has 15 amino acids. The CDR3 loop reads CASSLAGDNTDTQYF. CDR3 in DNA: TGTGCCAGCAGCTTAGCGGGAGATAACACAGATACGCAGTATTTT. The entire variable domain, with the rest obtained from reference TRBV7-2 and TRBJ2-3, is as follows: GAGVSQSPSNKVTEKGKDVELRCDPISGHTALYWYRQSLGQGLEFLIYFQGNSAPDKSGLPSDRFSAERTGGSVSTLTIQRTQQEDSAVYLCASSLAGDNTDTQYFGPGTRLTVL.

As concerns this clonotype: A far larger clone is one base from this, pointing to a likely read error. The V and J genes are TRBV7-8 and TRBJ2-1, with TRBD2 as a possible D gene (5 bases). This CDR3 region has 13 residues. The V end lost 5 bases, the J end lost 10 bases, and 15 bases lay between the germline ends. Germline V lookup: CDR1 SGHVS, CDR2 FQNEAQ. Here the CDR3 reads CASSPGRDYEQFF. CDR3 bases: TGTGCCAGCAGCCCCGGACGGGATTACGAGCAGTTCTTC.

By share, this clonotype counts as medium-sized (0.01 to 0.1%). The rearrangement joins TRBV5-8 to TRBJ2-2; TRBD2 matches at 12 bases. Looked up from germline, CDR1 is SGHTS and CDR2 is YDEGEE. CDR3 length equals 18 residues. The V gene end was trimmed by 2 bases and the J gene end by 4 bases; junction bases not matched to a gene: 9. The CDR3 DNA follows: TGTGCCAGCAGCTTCACTAGCGGGAGGAGGTCGGGCACCGGGGAGCTGTTTTTT. Protein sequence: CASSFTSGRRSGTGELFF. Looking up the rest from reference TRBV5-8 and TRBJ2-2 gives the full variable domain: EAGVTQSPTHLIKTRGQQATLRCSPISGHTSVYWYQQALGLGLQFLLWYDEGEERNRGNFPPRFSGRQFPNYSSELNVNALELEDSALYLCASSFTSGRRSGTGELFFGEGSRLTVL.

The table lists this clonotype with many counts. The chain links TRBV4-1 to TRBJ2-2; D gene ambiguous. The V and J ends lost 0 bases and 4 bases respectively, with 9 bases between them. The CDR3 contains 15 residues. Germline values: CDR1 MGHRA, CDR2 YSYEKL. The CDR3 loop is CASSQDPRFTGELFF. DNA for the CDR3: TGCGCCAGCAGCCAAGATCCTCGGTTCACCGGGGAGCTGTTTTTT.

In regard to this clonotype: Since a much larger clone is just one base distant, this may be a read error. The chain joins TRBV13 to TRBJ2-7; 8 nucleotides agree with TRBD1. Germline CDR1 PRHDT, CDR2 FYEKMQ (reference sequence). This CDR3 is built from 15 residues. The CDR3 is CASTEDRDKTYEKYF. CDR3 bases: TGTGCCAGCACTGAGGACAGGGACAAGACCTACGAGAAGTACTTC.

This clonotype showed up many times. V is TRBV5-6 and J is TRBJ2-2, with D maybe TRBD1 (5 bases). Per the germline V gene, CDR1 is SGHDT and CDR2 is YYEEEE. This CDR3 is 15 amino acids long. V lost 4 bases to trimming and J lost 0 bases, with 10 bases between them. The CDR3 nucleotides are TGTGCCAGCAGCCTGGCAGGGACGAACACCGGGGAGCTGTTTTTT. It yields the protein CASSLAGTNTGELFF.

A word on this clonotype: The DNA is left out, because the CDR3 cannot be placed on it with certainty; the CDR3 is given as TCRdb lists it. J is TRBJ1-4 and V is TRBV5-4. From germline, CDR1 is SGHNT and CDR2 YYREEE (reference sequence). The CDR3 sequence runs 16 residues, both termini included. This chain's CDR3 is CASSLVGTNEKLFFFF.

CDR3 coding DNA: TGCAGTGCAAAGGGACAGGGGGAGCGAGAGACCCAGTACTTC. It codes for CSAKGQGERETQYF. The genes are TRBV20-1 and TRBJ2-5; 11 positions match TRBD1. Trimming removed 6 bases from V and 4 bases from J; junction bases left unmatched: 7. CDR1 DFQATT and CDR2 SNEGSKA come from the germline V gene (reference sequence). This CDR3 has 14 amino acids.

This clonotype has just one count. The chain carries TRBV4-3 and TRBJ2-7, with D perhaps matching TRBD2 (5 bases). This CDR3 is built from 13 residues. Germline assignment: CDR1 LGHNA and CDR2 YSLEER. Trimming shortened V by 0 bases and J by 3 bases, and 6 bases separated the two germline ends. The CDR3 DNA reads TGCGCCAGCAGCCAAGATCGGGACTACGAGCAGTACTTC. It encodes CASSQDRDYEQYF.

Relative to its sample, this clonotype is medium-sized (0.01 to 0.1%). A junction boundary mismatches the germline segment, possibly from a read error. V and J are TRBV5-4 and TRBJ1-5, with D perhaps matching TRBD1 (6 bases). CDR3 length equals 14 residues. Looked up from germline, CDR1 is SGHNT and CDR2 is YYREEE (reference sequence). In nucleotides, the CDR3 is TGCGCCAGCAGCCAATTTACAGGGAATCAGCCCCAGCATTTT. Its protein is CASSQFTGNQPQHF.

A word on this clonotype: This likely stems from a read error, as it lies one base from a far larger clone. The chain is built from TRBV5-1 and TRBJ2-5, with a weak D call TRBD2 (6 bases). Germline V gene lookup returns CDR1 SGHRS and CDR2 YFSETQ. V lost 0 bases, J lost 11 bases, and 20 bases lay in between. CDR3 size: 15 residues. The CDR3 protein is CASSLVAGTYNEQYF. DNA for the CDR3: TGCGCCAGCAGCTTGGTGGCGGGAACCTACAATGAGCAGTACTTC.

This clonotype showed up many times. The V gene is TRBV28, the J gene TRBJ1-3; the D gene is possibly TRBD1 (6 bases). Trimming took off 6 bases at V and 5 bases at J, with 14 bases between the two ends. The CDR3 is 14 amino acids. Germline V gene data show CDR1 as MDHEN and CDR2 as SYDVKM. The CDR3 loop is CASSSRDIRNTIYF. For the CDR3, the DNA is TGTGCCAGCAGCTCCCGGGACATCCGAAACACCATATATTTT. Combining the CDR3 with reference TRBV28 and TRBJ1-3 gives the whole variable domain DVKVTQSSRYLVKRTGEKVFLECVQDMDHENMFWYRQDPGLGLRLIYFSYDVKMKEKGDIPEGYSVSREKKERFSLILESASTNQTSMYLCASSSRDIRNTIYFGEGSWLTVV.

This chain uses TRBV5-1 with TRBJ1-5; 8 nucleotides line up with TRBD1. CDR3 length equals 16 residues. The ends lost 4 bases at V and 0 bases at J; junction bases unmatched: 6. Germline CDR1 reads SGHRS; CDR2 reads YFSETQ. The CDR3 loop reads CASSRGTGDSNQPQHF. Here the CDR3 DNA reads TGCGCCAGCAGCCGGGGGACAGGAGATAGCAATCAGCCCCAGCATTTT.

Concerning this clonotype itself: The germline gene is not matched at one end of the junction; a read error may be the cause. The rearrangement joins TRBV7-8 to TRBJ2-5; D could derive from TRBD1 or TRBD2 (5 bases each). The length of the CDR3 is 14 residues. The germline CDR1 and CDR2 sequences are SGHVS and FQNEAQ. The CDR3 is CVSSRDAPQETQYF. The CDR3, as DNA: TGTGTCAGCAGCCGGGACGCTCCCCAAGAGACCCAGTACTTC. Full variable domain (rest looked up from reference TRBV7-8 and TRBJ2-5): GAGVSQSPRYKVAKRGQDVALRCDPISGHVSLFWYQQALGQGPEFLTYFQNEAQLDKSGLPSDRFFAERPEGSVSTLKIQRTQQEDSAVYLCVSSRDAPQETQYFGPGTRLLVL.

The chain couples TRBV2 to TRBJ2-2, with 9 nucleotides matching TRBD1. The germline CDR1 and CDR2 sequences are SNHLY and FYNNEI. V was pared by 9 bases and J by 6 bases, with 5 bases of the junction left unmatched. The CDR3 is 13 amino acids. For the CDR3, the DNA is TGTGCCAGGACAGGGGGTATCGCCGGGGAGCTGTTTTTT. Translation: CARTGGIAGELFF.

The chain recombines TRBV29-1 with TRBJ1-4; 7 nucleotides line up with TRBD1. V lost 1 base, J lost 8 bases, and 4 bases stayed unmatched. The CDR3 has 13 residues. Germline CDR1 SQVTM, CDR2 ANQGSEA. CDR3 sequence reads: CSVEVGGPEKLFF. In DNA form, the CDR3 reads TGCAGCGTTGAAGTAGGGGGCCCAGAAAAACTGTTTTTT.

Relative to its sample, this clonotype is medium-sized. The V and J genes are TRBV28 and TRBJ1-3, with 7 bases identical to TRBD1. This CDR3 is built from 15 residues. V was pared by 5 bases and J by 1 base, with 5 bases of the junction left unmatched. Per the germline V gene, CDR1 is MDHEN and CDR2 is SYDVKM. CDR3 DNA: TGTGCCAGCAGTACAGGGACAGCATCTGGAAACACCATATATTTT. Amino acids: CASSTGTASGNTIYF.

At least ten counts were recorded for this clonotype. V gene TRBV7-9 combines with J gene TRBJ1-5; D remains ambiguous. CDR1 is SEHNR and CDR2 is FQNEAQ in the germline V gene (reference sequence). The CDR3 runs 14 residues. V shed 5 bases and J shed 1 base, with 9 bases lying between them. DNA for the CDR3: TGTGCCAGCAGCGCCGCGCAGAGCAATCAGCCCCAGCATTTT. Translating it yields CASSAAQSNQPQHF.